This T cell receptor (beta chain) was found in a study of response to subunit inactivated influenza vaccine (dated by TCRdb to 2017 to 2018). Regarding the complete study: To follow how T cells responded to a trivalent subunit inactivated influenza vaccine, the researchers relied on deep quantitative profiling of the T cell receptor repertoire. What the research found in general, with its limitations: According to the authors, only a limited number of new T cells may be recruited by each seasonal influenza vaccination.

Compared with the rest of its sample, this clonotype is large (0.1 to 1%). Its antigen is unknown. No quality values exist for individual bases; no much larger clone is one base distant. V loses 6 bases, J loses 4 bases, and the germline ends lie 10 bases apart. The CDR3 runs 12 amino acids, cysteine and phenylalanine included. Only the CDR3 region is kept as DNA, spanning 36 bases read in frame from base 1. The library was prepared using RT-PCR. For sequencing, an Illumina HiSeq 2500 was employed. TCRdb trimmed the raw reads at Q25, called clones with MiXCR and kept productive beta chains. Each record represents a unique CDR3 protein, reported with the most common genes and DNA among its rows. Present in this sample are 650,000 to 850,000 distinct CDR3 sequences, about 15% of which were seen just once. The ten largest clones represent less than 9% of the sample.

This receptor was taken from a man aged 50-59 years who received an inactivated influenza vaccine. Donor details come from another sample of the same person, matched by shared clones. The material was PBMCs from blood, obtained roughly 15 days before vaccination. The chain joins TRBV12-3 or TRBV12-4 to TRBJ2-7, with the D gene call left open. The CDR3 region has the sequence CASSSQIYEQYF. In nucleotides, the sequence is TGTGCCAGCAGCTCACAGATATACGAGCAGTACTTC.